The 22 T cell receptor beta chains below come from one sample, sequenced in a study of blood T cell repertoires in COVID-19. Profiled with immunoSEQ multiplex PCR; TCRdb holds only in-frame clones, not every one. This table has 55,000 to 65,000 clones, roughly 89% appearing once. Sequencing used peripheral blood. The source of these receptors is a woman aged 55-69 years with COVID-19, enrolled during active disease.

The gene calls are TRBV20-1 and TRBJ2-1; D is undetermined. Trimming pared 3 bases from V and 4 bases from J, leaving 4 bases between. Germline loops: CDR1 DFQATT, CDR2 SNEGSKA (reference sequence). This CDR3 spans 11 amino acids. The CDR3 reads CSASPYNEQFF. The CDR3 bases are TGCAGTGCTAGTCCTTACAATGAGCAGTTCTTC.

This chain joins TRBV6-5 and TRBJ1-2; D possibly corresponds to TRBD1 (5 bases). This CDR3 comprises 14 residues. V was cut by 2 bases and J by 1 base, with 8 bases left in between. From germline, CDR1 is MNHEY and CDR2 SVGAGI. CDR3 sequence: CASSYDSNNYGYTF. The CDR3 nucleotides are TGTGCCAGCAGTTACGACAGCAATAACTATGGCTACACCTTC.

The chain couples TRBV5-1 to TRBJ2-3; TRBD2 agrees at 8 bases. This CDR3 contains 15 residues. Germline-derived CDR1 and CDR2 are SGHRS and YFSETQ. J was trimmed by 3 bases and V by 0 bases; bases with no gene match: 3. CDR3 protein: CASSLDGRVTDTQYF. CDR3 sequence (DNA): TGCGCCAGCAGCTTGGACGGGAGGGTTACAGATACGCAGTATTTT.

This clone was detected only once. The J gene is TRBJ2-5, the V gene TRBV4-1, with 8 nucleotides matching TRBD1. V lost 0 bases to trimming and J lost 5 bases; unmatched junction nucleotides: 14. The length of the CDR3 is 18 residues. CDR1 MGHRA and CDR2 YSYEKL come from the germline V gene. The CDR3 bases are TGCGCCAGCAGCCAAGAAGAACCAGGGGGCCCCCTTAGGGAGACCCAGTACTTC. This codes for CASSQEEPGGPLRETQYF.

The chain couples TRBV5-4 to TRBJ1-1, with 8 bases lining up with TRBD1. Germline V CDR1 and CDR2: SGHNT, YYREEE (reference sequence). CDR3 length: 13 residues. V gave up 3 bases and J gave up 7 bases; unmatched junction bases: 5. As DNA, the CDR3 is TGTGCCAGCAGCTACGACAGGGGCAATGAAGCTTTCTTT. Residues: CASSYDRGNEAFF.

V gene TRBV29-1 combines with J gene TRBJ2-7; TRBD1 agrees at 7 bases. V gave up 5 bases and J gave up 2 bases; unmatched junction bases: 6. Germline V gene data show CDR1 as SQVTM and CDR2 as ANQGSEA. This CDR3 is built from 13 residues. CDR3 nucleotide sequence: TGCAGCGTTCCGGGACAGCGAGCCTACGAGCAGTACTTC. Translated, it gives CSVPGQRAYEQYF.

The chain joins TRBV5-6 to TRBJ1-3; TRBD1 agrees at 10 bases. This CDR3 region has 15 residues. Germline V gene sequence: CDR1 SGHDT, CDR2 YYEEEE. V dropped 4 bases and J dropped 3; count of bases not matched to a gene: 4. The CDR3 reads CASSRQGARGNTIYF. The CDR3 DNA follows: TGTGCCAGCAGCCGACAGGGGGCTCGTGGAAACACCATATATTTT.

The chain joins TRBV19 to TRBJ2-5, with D possibly TRBD2 on 6 matching bases. The CDR3 sequence is 16 residues long. Trimming took 4 bases from V and 1 from J, leaving 16 bases between them. Germline lookup yields CDR1 LNHDA and CDR2 SQIVND (reference sequence). Here the CDR3 reads CASSTGSVSSQETQYF. CDR3 coding DNA: TGTGCCAGTAGTACCGGGAGCGTCAGTAGCCAAGAGACCCAGTACTTC.

V usage is TRBV5-4 and J usage is TRBJ1-4; maybe TRBD1 (5 bases). From germline, CDR1 is SGHNT and CDR2 YYREEE (reference sequence). There are 16 residues in the CDR3. V shed 0 bases and J shed 10 bases, with 19 bases lying between them. The CDR3 region has the DNA TGTGCCAGCAGCTTGGATTCCCCCGGGGGAAGGGGAAAACTGTTTTTT. Amino acid sequence: CASSLDSPGGRGKLFF.

V gene TRBV12-3 or TRBV12-4 combines with J gene TRBJ1-4; D gene ambiguous. This CDR3 has 13 residues. V lost 10 bases to trimming and J lost 0 bases, with 9 bases between them. CDR3 region: CATSLATNEKLFF. CDR3 DNA sequence: TGTGCCACCTCTTTAGCAACTAATGAAAAACTGTTTTTT.

The chain combines TRBV27 with TRBJ2-2, with D tentatively TRBD2 (6 bases). Trimming took off 2 bases at V and 4 bases at J, with 11 bases between the two ends. The CDR3 length is 15 residues. Germline CDR1 is MNHEY and CDR2 is SMNVEV (reference sequence). The CDR3 region has the DNA TGTGCCAGCAGTTTACGGGGGATTAGCACCGGGGAGCTGTTTTTT. As protein: CASSLRGISTGELFF.

The gene calls are TRBV18 and TRBJ2-2, with 8 bases that match TRBD2. Germline V CDR1 and CDR2: KGHSH, LQKENI. CDR3 length: 14 amino acids. V lost 3 bases, J lost 7 bases, and 4 bases stayed unmatched. This CDR3 reads CASSPGLEGGELFF. CDR3 sequence (DNA): TGTGCCAGCTCACCGGGACTAGAGGGCGGGGAGCTGTTTTTT. Variable domain in full (rest from reference TRBV18 and TRBJ2-2): NAGVMQNPRHLVRRRGQEARLRCSPMKGHSHVYWYRQLPEEGLKFMVYLQKENIIDESGMPKERFSAEFPKEGPSILRIQQVVRGDSAAYFCASSPGLEGGELFFGEGSRLTVL.

This clone was seen a few times. The chain combines TRBV15 with TRBJ2-2; 10 bases agree with TRBD2. Trimming removed 5 bases from V and 7 bases from J; junction bases left unmatched: 7. The CDR3 covers 15 residues. Germline CDR1 is LNHNV and CDR2 is YYDKDF (reference sequence). The chain's CDR3 is CATSQTSGFSGELFF. The CDR3 nucleotides are TGTGCCACCAGCCAGACTAGCGGGTTCAGCGGGGAGCTGTTTTTT.

This clone appeared a single time. This chain connects TRBV2 to TRBJ1-1; 7 nucleotides line up with TRBD1. The CDR3 length is 15 residues. J lost 4 bases, V lost 3 bases, and 8 bases had no gene match. CDR1 SNHLY and CDR2 FYNNEI come from the germline V gene. This chain's CDR3 is CASSEGLTGITEAFF. The CDR3 coding sequence is TGTGCCAGCAGTGAGGGCCTGACAGGGATCACTGAAGCTTTCTTT.

This clone appeared a few times. The chain employs TRBV30 and TRBJ2-2; the match to TRBD1 covers 7 bases. Germline CDR1 reads GTSNPN; CDR2 reads SVGIG (reference sequence). The CDR3 spans 12 residues. As DNA, the CDR3 is TGTGCGCGAGACAGGGCGGGCGGGGAGCTGTTTTTT. The encoded protein is CARDRAGGELFF.

The chain has TRBV20-1 and TRBJ2-1; D possibly corresponds to TRBD2 (6 bases). The CDR3 runs to 11 residues. The germline V gene encodes CDR1 DFQATT and CDR2 SNEGSKA (reference sequence). V lost 5 bases and J 9 bases, leaving 11 bases between the germline ends. As DNA, the CDR3 is TGCAGTGCTGGGACTCGTGGTGAGCAGTTCTTC. Its protein product is CSAGTRGEQFF.

V is TRBV4-3 and J is TRBJ2-7, with D tentatively TRBD2 (6 bases). The CDR3 is 17 residues long. Trimming removed 4 bases at V and 3 bases at J, with 22 bases between. CDR1 and CDR2 (germline): LGHNA, YSLEER. The CDR3 spells CASSLSRAGPSVYEQYF. CDR3 DNA sequence: TGCGCCAGCAGCCTGAGCCGGGCGGGACCTAGTGTCTACGAGCAGTACTTC.

The V and J genes are TRBV9 and TRBJ1-1, with a weak D call TRBD1 (5 bases). The V gene lost 4 bases and the J gene lost 4 bases, with 17 bases spanning the gap. In germline, CDR1 is SGDLS, CDR2 YYNGEE. The CDR3 has 15 amino acids. The CDR3 coding sequence is TGTGCCAGCAGCCCCGACGTAGGGAGGGGCACTGAAGCTTTCTTT. The encoded protein is CASSPDVGRGTEAFF.

V gene TRBV28 combines with J gene TRBJ2-1; 9 bases align to TRBD1. This CDR3 contains 18 residues. J gave up 0 bases and V 7 bases, and 13 bases lay outside the gene matches. Looked up from germline, CDR1 is MDHEN and CDR2 is SYDVKM. CDR3 coding DNA: TGTGCCAGCAAGGGACAGGGAGGGAGGGGCAGCTCCTACAATGAGCAGTTCTTC. It translates to CASKGQGGRGSSYNEQFF.

This chain connects TRBV3-1 (or the pseudogene TRBV3-2) to TRBJ2-1, with 11 bases matching TRBD2. Germline values: CDR1 LGHDT, CDR2 YNNKEL (reference sequence). The CDR3 contains 20 residues. V was clipped by 3 bases and J by 0 bases; unmatched bases: 13. The CDR3, as DNA: TGTGCCAGCAGCCAGATGTATAGCGGGAGGGCCTCGGGCTCCTACAATGAGCAGTTCTTC. Protein sequence: CASSQMYSGRASGSYNEQFF.

The rearrangement uses TRBV4-1 and TRBJ1-6; perhaps TRBD1 as D (5 bases). Looked up from germline, CDR1 is MGHRA and CDR2 is YSYEKL. V lost 0 bases and J lost 7, with 19 bases in between. The CDR3 sequence is 18 residues long. CDR3 bases: TGCGCCAGCAGCCAAGATTCCGCAGTGATGGGGCAGAATTCACCCCTCCACTTT. Residues: CASSQDSAVMGQNSPLHF.

The V and J genes are TRBV4-1 and TRBJ2-1; the match to TRBD2 covers 10 bases. Germline CDR1 is MGHRA and CDR2 is YSYEKL. The CDR3 sequence is 17 residues long. V was pared by 0 bases and J by 7 bases, with 9 bases of the junction left unmatched. The CDR3 is CASSQELAGTWGNEQFF. The CDR3 nucleotides read TGCGCCAGCAGCCAAGAACTAGCGGGGACCTGGGGGAATGAGCAGTTCTTC.